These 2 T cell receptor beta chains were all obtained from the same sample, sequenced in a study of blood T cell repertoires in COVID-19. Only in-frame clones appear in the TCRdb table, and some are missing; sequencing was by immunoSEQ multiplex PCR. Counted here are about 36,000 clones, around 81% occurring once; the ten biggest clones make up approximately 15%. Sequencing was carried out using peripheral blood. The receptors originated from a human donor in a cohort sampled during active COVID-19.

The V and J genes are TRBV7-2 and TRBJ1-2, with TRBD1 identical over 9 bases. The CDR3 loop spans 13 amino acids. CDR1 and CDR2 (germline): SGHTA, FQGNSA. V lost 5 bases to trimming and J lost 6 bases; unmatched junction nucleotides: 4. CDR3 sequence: CASSRDREHGYTF. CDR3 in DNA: TGTGCCAGCAGCCGGGACAGGGAGCATGGCTACACCTTC.

CDR3 sequence (DNA): TGTGCCAGCAGCATAACACAGGGCCCCACAGATACGCAGTATTTT. It codes for CASSITQGPTDTQYF. V usage is TRBV7-2 and J usage is TRBJ2-3; D possibly corresponds to TRBD1 (6 bases). Trimming cost V 5 bases and J 2 bases, with 14 bases left between them. Germline CDR1 reads SGHTA; CDR2 reads FQGNSA. The CDR3 has 15 amino acids.